These T cell receptor beta chains were read from a single sample in a study of shared clonotypes between healthy human individuals. Using immunoSEQ multiplex PCR, the repertoire was profiled, and TCRdb retains in-frame clones only, with some absent. The sample lists 900,000 to 1,200,000 clones; around 78% were seen once. Sequenced: memory CD4+ T cells from PBMCs. The receptors were gathered from a man aged 18 to 30 in good health. Some clones in this sample may be carry-over from other donors' samples. The CDR3 runs from the conserved cysteine through the conserved F or W. The D gene is left open where the match is weak. Rows may omit the clone size; those that give it use once, few, many or a size class.

J: TRBJ1-5; size: .; V: TRBV4-1; D: TRBD1; CDR3: CASSQDHRGMGNQPQHF; DNA: TGCGCCAGCAGCCAAGATCACAGGGGAATGGGCAATCAGCCCCAGCATTTT
J: TRBJ2-7; size: .; V: TRBV30; D: .; CDR3: CAWSGKGGVYEQYF; DNA: TGTGCCTGGAGTGGGAAGGGGGGCGTCTACGAGCAGTACTTC
J: TRBJ2-4; size: .; V: TRBV7-3; D: .; CDR3: CASPKNIQYF; DNA: TGTGCCAGCCCGAAAAACATTCAGTACTTC
J: TRBJ1-5; size: .; V: TRBV4-2; D: .; CDR3: CASSQDPTQPQHF; DNA: TGTGCCAGCAGCCAAGACCCGACCCAGCCCCAGCATTTT
J: TRBJ2-7; size: .; V: TRBV29-1; D: .; CDR3: CSVEETTYEQYF; DNA: TGCAGCGTTGAAGAGACAACCTACGAGCAGTACTTC
J: TRBJ2-1; size: .; V: TRBV4-3; D: .; CDR3: CASSQGPYNEQFF; DNA: TGCGCCAGCAGCCAAGGACCCTACAATGAGCAGTTCTTC
J: TRBJ2-5; size: .; V: TRBV28; D: .; CDR3: CASSWGQETQYF; DNA: TGTGCCAGCAGTTGGGGACAAGAGACCCAGTACTTC
J: TRBJ1-3; size: .; V: TRBV30; D: .; CDR3: CAWSTPSGNTIYF; DNA: TGTGCCTGGAGTACCCCAAGCGGAAACACCATATATTTT
J: TRBJ2-1; size: .; V: TRBV12-5; D: .; CDR3: CASGLEAGDEQFF; DNA: TGTGCTAGTGGCCTCGAGGCGGGCGATGAGCAGTTCTTC
J: TRBJ2-1; size: .; V: TRBV2; D: TRBD2; CDR3: CAGAGTSNEQFF; DNA: TGTGCCGGGGCCGGGACTAGCAATGAGCAGTTCTTC
J: TRBJ2-1; size: .; V: TRBV7-9; D: TRBD2; CDR3: CASSLATAGGLQEQFF; DNA: TGTGCCAGCAGCTTAGCTACGGCGGGAGGCTTGCAGGAGCAGTTCTTC
J: TRBJ1-2; size: .; V: TRBV5-4; D: .; CDR3: CASSLVGTMNYGYTF; DNA: TGTGCCAGCAGCTTGGTCGGCACCATGAACTATGGCTACACCTTC
J: TRBJ1-2; size: .; V: TRBV6-5; D: TRBD1; CDR3: CASSYRGRNYGYTF; DNA: TGTGCCAGCAGTTACAGGGGGCGTAACTATGGCTACACCTTC
J: TRBJ2-7; size: .; V: TRBV5-1; D: TRBD1; CDR3: CASSHYDRAPYEQYF; DNA: TGCGCCAGCAGCCACTACGACAGGGCCCCCTACGAGCAGTACTTC
J: TRBJ1-2; size: .; V: TRBV6-1; D: .; CDR3: CATTTRTAQENGYTF; DNA: TGTGCCACTACGACCAGGACAGCCCAAGAGAATGGCTACACCTTC
J: TRBJ1-5; size: .; V: TRBV28; D: .; CDR3: CASSFAGNQPQHF; DNA: TGTGCCAGCAGTTTCGCGGGGAATCAGCCCCAGCATTTT
J: TRBJ2-5; size: .; V: TRBV5-1; D: .; CDR3: CASSLASGTGGRETQYF; DNA: TGCGCCAGCAGCTTGGCCTCGGGGACTGGAGGACGAGAGACCCAGTACTTC
J: TRBJ2-5; size: .; V: TRBV5-1; D: .; CDR3: CASSLGYSAQETQYF; DNA: TGCGCCAGCAGCTTGGGGTACAGCGCGCAAGAGACCCAGTACTTC
J: TRBJ1-1; size: .; V: TRBV25-1; D: TRBD1; CDR3: CASSAMGQGATEAFF; DNA: TGTGCCAGCAGTGCGATGGGACAGGGGGCGACTGAAGCTTTCTTT
J: TRBJ1-4; size: .; V: TRBV9; D: .; CDR3: CASSVGMGLESEKLFF; DNA: TGTGCCAGCAGCGTAGGAATGGGGCTGGAGAGTGAAAAACTGTTTTTT
J: TRBJ1-1; size: once; V: TRBV6-5; D: .; CDR3: CASRPRGDLNTEAFF; DNA: TGTGCCAGCAGGCCCCGGGGGGACCTTAACACTGAAGCTTTCTTT
J: TRBJ1-5; size: .; V: TRBV7-9; D: .; CDR3: CASHGDSNQPQHF; DNA: TGTGCCAGCCACGGGGATAGCAATCAGCCCCAGCATTTT
J: TRBJ1-2; size: .; V: TRBV19; D: .; CDR3: CASTPGWTTVINYGYTF; DNA: TGTGCCAGTACCCCGGGGTGGACCACCGTTATTAACTATGGCTACACCTTC
J: TRBJ2-5; size: .; V: TRBV29-1; D: .; CDR3: CSVEESRRGTQYF; DNA: TGCAGCGTTGAAGAATCCCGTAGAGGGACCCAGTACTTC
J: TRBJ1-4; size: .; V: TRBV4-1; D: .; CDR3: CASSQDGGMWEKLFF; DNA: TGCGCCAGCAGCCAAGATGGGGGGATGTGGGAAAAACTGTTTTTT
J: TRBJ1-5; size: few; V: TRBV28; D: .; CDR3: CASSLGTGNQPQHF; DNA: TGTGCCAGCAGTTTGGGAACAGGCAATCAGCCCCAGCATTTT
J: TRBJ2-3; size: .; V: TRBV5-3; D: TRBD2; CDR3: CARSKGLVGSNTQYF; DNA: TGTGCCAGAAGCAAAGGACTAGTGGGATCCAATACGCAGTATTTT
J: TRBJ1-5; size: many; V: TRBV10-2; D: .; CDR3: CASQTIFGGISQPQHF; DNA: TGCGCCAGCCAAACAATCTTCGGGGGTATCAGTCAGCCCCAGCATTTT
J: TRBJ2-1; size: .; V: TRBV28; D: .; CDR3: CASSLLEEQFF; DNA: TGTGCCAGCAGCCTACTAGAGGAGCAGTTCTTC
J: TRBJ2-7; size: .; V: TRBV4-2; D: TRBD2; CDR3: CASSQDQGGSGPSYEQYF; DNA: TGTGCCAGCAGCCAAGATCAAGGAGGTAGCGGGCCCTCCTACGAGCAGTACTTC
J: TRBJ1-5; size: few; V: TRBV7-9; D: .; CDR3: CASSLDFEGQPQHF; DNA: TGTGCCAGCAGCTTAGATTTCGAGGGTCAGCCCCAGCATTTT
J: TRBJ2-5; size: .; V: TRBV14; D: .; CDR3: CASSQDMGQVRETQYF; DNA: TGTGCCAGCAGCCAAGATATGGGACAAGTCCGAGAGACCCAGTACTTC
J: TRBJ2-1; size: .; V: TRBV11-1; D: TRBD2; CDR3: CASSSGLAGGGGSEQFF; DNA: TGTGCCAGCAGCTCAGGACTAGCGGGAGGCGGTGGTAGTGAGCAGTTCTTC
J: TRBJ2-2; size: .; V: TRBV11-1; D: .; CDR3: CASSFPGGYNTGELFF; DNA: TGTGCCAGCAGCTTCCCCGGGGGTTACAACACCGGGGAGCTGTTTTTT
J: TRBJ2-7; size: .; V: TRBV6-5; D: .; CDR3: CASSYSRLDEQYF; DNA: TGTGCCAGCAGTTACTCGAGATTGGACGAGCAGTACTTC
J: TRBJ2-1; size: .; V: TRBV6-1; D: TRBD2; CDR3: CAIETGTSGSLSFF; DNA: TGTGCCATCGAGACTGGGACTAGCGGGAGTTTGTCGTTCTTC
J: TRBJ1-4; size: .; V: TRBV19; D: .; CDR3: CASENWNEKLFF; DNA: TGTGCCAGTGAGAACTGGAATGAAAAACTGTTTTTT
J: TRBJ2-3; size: .; V: TRBV6-5; D: .; CDR3: CASSLRKGDTQYF; DNA: TGTGCCAGCAGTCTAAGGAAAGGCGATACGCAGTATTTT
J: TRBJ1-2; size: few; V: TRBV4-1; D: .; CDR3: CASSQEGRPYGYTF; DNA: TGCGCCAGCAGCCAAGAGGGGCGACCTTATGGCTACACCTTC
J: TRBJ1-2; size: few; V: TRBV4-1; D: .; CDR3: CASSQVTGARTF; DNA: TGCGCCAGCAGCCAAGTAACCGGGGCGCGCACCTTC
J: TRBJ1-4; size: .; V: TRBV5-4; D: .; CDR3: CASSLRGGEKLFF; DNA: TGTGCCAGCAGCTTACGGGGTGGTGAAAAACTGTTTTTT
J: TRBJ1-4; size: .; V: TRBV4-1; D: .; CDR3: CASSQGRTNDKLFF; DNA: TGCGCCAGCAGCCAAGGAAGGACCAATGACAAACTGTTTTTT
J: TRBJ2-7; size: .; V: TRBV4-3; D: TRBD2; CDR3: CASSQTGTSGLEQYF; DNA: TGCGCCAGCAGCCAAACCGGGACTAGCGGGCTCGAGCAGTACTTC